The 9 T cell receptor beta chains reported below all come from one sample, sequenced in a study of cytomegalovirus exposure and HLA in healthy donors. In the PCR, 60 Vbeta and 13 Jbeta primers were used. Here immunoSEQ multiplex PCR was the method, and the copy in TCRdb shows in-frame clones only, minus some. The table includes more than 85,000 clones, 83% detected once. The sequenced sample consisted of PBMCs. The receptors come from a man between 18 and 35 years old in good health and CMV-seronegative.

The chain couples TRBV30 to TRBJ2-7, with 8 bases aligning to TRBD1. The CDR3 covers 14 residues. CDR1 and CDR2 (germline): GTSNPN, SVGIG (reference sequence). V shed 1 base and J 2 bases; nucleotides not matched to a gene: 4. The CDR3 protein is CAWSDGTGAYEQYF. The CDR3 DNA follows: TGTGCCTGGAGTGATGGGACAGGAGCCTACGAGCAGTACTTC. Full variable domain (outside the CDR3, taken from reference TRBV30 and TRBJ2-7): SQTIHQWPATLVQPVGSPLSLECTVEGTSNPNLYWYRQAAGRGLQLLFYSVGIGQISSEVPQNLSASRPQDRQFILSSKKLLLSDSGFYLCAWSDGTGAYEQYFGPGTRLTVT.

Points on this clone: One junction end disagrees with the germline gene, perhaps due to a read error. J is TRBJ1-4 and V is TRBV7-9; unclear D gene. The CDR3 covers 15 residues. CDR1 and CDR2 (germline): SEHNR, FQNEAQ (reference sequence). The CDR3 DNA reads as TGTTCCAGCAGCCCAGGCCTAGCTTTCGATGAAAAACTGTTTTTT. Translating it yields CSSSPGLAFDEKLFF.

The rearrangement uses TRBV19 and TRBJ1-2, with TRBD1 matching over 8 bases. The CDR3 has 18 residues. The V gene's germline CDR1 is LNHDA and CDR2 SQIVND (reference sequence). The J segment lost 4 bases and the V segment lost 3 bases, leaving 16 bases of the junction unmatched. The CDR3 DNA reads TGTGCCAGTAGTATCATGGGGACAGGTCGACCTCAGGCCTATGGCTACACCTTC. Residues: CASSIMGTGRPQAYGYTF.

The CDR3, as DNA: TGTGCCAGCAGCTTAACAGTAAGGTCGGCAGATACGCAGTATTTT. Translating gives CASSLTVRSADTQYF. V gene TRBV7-9 combines with J gene TRBJ2-3; D gene uncertain. Germline CDR1 and CDR2: SEHNR and FQNEAQ (reference sequence). V was shortened by 2 bases and J by 4 bases, with 13 bases between the two germline ends. The CDR3 is made up of 15 amino acids.

The chain couples TRBV11-2 to TRBJ1-2; D remains unclear. CDR1 is SGHAT, CDR2 FQNNGV, per germline. The germline V and J ends were trimmed by 5 bases and 9 bases, with 10 bases remaining between them. The CDR3 length is 11 residues. This chain's CDR3 is CASSDWTRYTF. The CDR3 nucleotides are TGTGCCAGCAGCGATTGGACTCGCTACACCTTC. Full variable domain (rest looked up from reference TRBV11-2 and TRBJ1-2): EAGVAQSPRYKIIEKRQSVAFWCNPISGHATLYWYQQILGQGPKLLIQFQNNGVVDDSQLPKDRFSAERLKGVDSTLKIQPAKLEDSAVYLCASSDWTRYTFGSGTRLTVV.

This clone was picked up a small number of times. This chain connects TRBV4-3 to TRBJ1-2, with 8 nucleotides matching TRBD1. The length of the CDR3 is 14 residues. In germline, CDR1 is LGHNA, CDR2 YSLEER. The V segment lost 4 bases and the J segment 8 bases; nucleotides outside the gene matches: 9. CDR3 sequence (DNA): TGCGCCAGCAGCCCAACGACAGGGGCGAGAGGCTACACCTTC. This sequence encodes CASSPTTGARGYTF.

The rearrangement links TRBV10-1 to TRBJ2-7, with 8 nucleotides matching TRBD1. The CDR3 has 12 amino acids. The trim removed 4 bases at V and 4 bases at J, leaving 0 bases unmatched. Germline assignment: CDR1 WNHNN and CDR2 SYGVQD (reference sequence). The CDR3 region is CASSGQGYEQYF. In DNA, the CDR3 is TGCGCCAGCAGTGGACAGGGGTACGAGCAGTACTTC.

The rearrangement joins TRBV5-4 to TRBJ1-1; the D is unclear. The CDR3 extends over 14 amino acids. Looked up from germline, CDR1 is SGHNT and CDR2 is YYREEE (reference sequence). V lost 4 bases to trimming and J lost 0 bases, with 10 bases between them. The CDR3 DNA follows: TGTGCCAGCAGCCATCAGGATTTGAACACTGAAGCTTTCTTT. Its protein is CASSHQDLNTEAFF.

This clone was picked up a small number of times. The chain couples TRBV5-5 to TRBJ1-4, with D unclear. Trimming stripped 6 bases from V and 0 bases from J, with 9 bases between. CDR1 and CDR2 from the germline V gene are SGHKS and YYEKEE (reference sequence). The CDR3 is 14 amino acids. The CDR3 DNA follows: TGTGCCAGCACCCTTCGGGCAACTAATGAAAAACTGTTTTTT. This translates into CASTLRATNEKLFF.